The 16 T cell receptor beta chains given below trace back to one sample, sequenced in a study of identical twins (dated by TCRdb to the mid-2010s). Library preparation was by 5' RACE. Sequencing was carried out with an Illumina HiSeq 2000. The public reads were quality trimmed at Q25 with fastp and then assembled into clones with MiXCR by TCRdb, keeping productive beta chains. Under each unique CDR3 protein, matching rows form one entry showing the most common genes and DNA. The sample records approximately 680,000 distinct CDR3 sequences, 7.1% of which are singletons. The leading ten clones occupy 1.6% of the sample. This sample also belongs to another study, concerning yellow fever vaccine responses in identical twins.

The sample taken for sequencing was PBMCs. Receptors originate from a woman in her late teens or twenties in good health.

The chain is built from TRBV7-2 and TRBJ2-3, with 9 bases identical to TRBD2. V lost 0 bases, J lost 1 base, and 5 bases stayed unmatched. Per germline, CDR1 SGHTA and CDR2 FQGNSA. The CDR3 is 17 amino acids. This CDR3 reads CASSLAASGTRTDTQYF. CDR3 DNA: TGTGCCAGCAGCTTAGCGGCTAGCGGGACCCGCACAGATACGCAGTATTTT.

This clonotype appeared a few times. The chain joins TRBV3-1 to TRBJ2-7, with 7 bases lining up with TRBD2. V dropped 6 bases and J dropped 5; count of bases not matched to a gene: 10. The CDR3 runs 14 residues. Germline CDR1 is LGHDT and CDR2 is YNNKEL (reference sequence). The CDR3 sequence is CASSPSGARDEQYF. CDR3 in DNA: TGTGCCAGCAGTCCTAGCGGAGCACGGGACGAGCAGTACTTC.

The chain has TRBV7-3 and TRBJ2-2; TRBD2 might be the D (5 bases). Germline V lookup: CDR1 SGHTA, CDR2 FQGTGA. V was pared by 5 bases and J by 1 base, with 8 bases between. The CDR3 runs to 14 residues. As DNA, the CDR3 is TGTGCCAGCAGCCCCAGCGGGAACACCGGGGAGCTGTTTTTT. Encoded protein: CASSPSGNTGELFF.

This clonotype was counted only a few times. CDR3 nucleotides: TGTGCCAGCAGCCAACTGACTAACTATGGCTACACCTTC. Protein sequence: CASSQLTNYGYTF. The chain recombines TRBV14 with TRBJ1-2; D is unresolved. Germline CDR1 reads SGHDN; CDR2 reads FVKESK. The CDR3 extends over 13 amino acids. Trimming cost V 2 bases and J 0 bases, with 4 bases left between them.

This clonotype was found a few times. The chain couples TRBV6-1 to TRBJ1-2, with a possible D match to TRBD1 (6 bases). This CDR3 region has 14 residues. The germline gives CDR1 MNHNS, CDR2 SASEGT. V was clipped by 7 bases and J by 7 bases, with 19 bases between them. The CDR3 DNA sequence: TGTGCCAGCACCAGGGGCCGGTTATCTTCTGGCTACACCTTC. Residues: CASTRGRLSSGYTF.

The table lists this clonotype with a few counts. The chain links TRBV29-1 to TRBJ2-5; TRBD1 matches 8 bases. This CDR3 is 15 amino acids long. Germline CDR1 and CDR2: SQVTM and ANQGSEA. The V and J ends lost 6 bases and 4 bases, in that order; junction bases with no gene match: 13. The CDR3 DNA reads as TGCAGCGTCCTACCGGGACAGGCTTGGAGAGAGACCCAGTACTTC. Amino acids: CSVLPGQAWRETQYF. Drawing the rest from reference TRBV29-1 and TRBJ2-5, the complete variable domain is SAVISQKPSRDICQRGTSLTIQCQVDSQVTMMFWYRQQPGQSLTLIATANQGSEATYESGFVIDKFPISRPNLTFSTLTVSNMSPEDSSIYLCSVLPGQAWRETQYFGPGTRLLVL.

V and J are TRBV3-1 and TRBJ2-5; D may be TRBD2 (5 bases). Trimming left V 4 bases short and J 1 base short, with 13 bases between. The CDR3 runs 15 residues. Germline assignment: CDR1 LGHDT and CDR2 YNNKEL (reference sequence). Here the CDR3 DNA reads TGTGCCAGCAGCCTTCCCGACTACCTCCAAGAGACCCAGTACTTC. Protein sequence: CASSLPDYLQETQYF.

V is TRBV29-1 and J is TRBJ1-1, with a tentative D call TRBD1 (5 bases). Germline values: CDR1 SQVTM, CDR2 ANQGSEA. Trimming took 4 bases from V and 7 from J, leaving 7 bases between them. This CDR3 is built from 10 residues. The CDR3 here is CSVADSEAFF. In DNA, the CDR3 is TGCAGCGTTGCTGACAGTGAAGCTTTCTTT.

This clonotype has more than one count but fewer than ten. The genes are TRBV20-1 and TRBJ1-4, with D perhaps matching TRBD1 (5 bases). The CDR3 runs 13 residues. The ends were cut back, 3 bases at V and 0 bases at J, with 5 bases in the middle. Germline V gene lookup returns CDR1 DFQATT and CDR2 SNEGSKA (reference sequence). The CDR3 nucleotides are TGCAGTGCTAGGACAGCAACTAATGAAAAACTGTTTTTT. The encoded protein is CSARTATNEKLFF.

The CDR3 bases are TGCGCCAGCAGCTTGTCAGGGGTGGACTACGAGCAGTACTTC. Translation gives CASSLSGVDYEQYF. The V call is TRBV5-1, the J call TRBJ2-7, with a tentative D call TRBD1 (6 bases). The CDR3 has 14 amino acids. Per germline, CDR1 SGHRS and CDR2 YFSETQ. V was shortened by 1 base and J by 3 bases, with 11 bases between the two germline ends.

This chain's CDR3 is CASIGLAGGQETQYF. DNA of the CDR3: TGCGCCAGCATAGGACTAGCGGGGGGACAAGAGACCCAGTACTTC. The chain recombines TRBV5-1 with TRBJ2-5; the match to TRBD2 covers 14 bases. J lost 2 bases, V lost 6 bases, and 3 bases had no gene match. Germline V gives CDR1 SGHRS, CDR2 YFSETQ. The length of the CDR3 is 15 residues. The whole variable domain, filled in from reference TRBV5-1 and TRBJ2-5, reads KAGVTQTPRYLIKTRGQQVTLSCSPISGHRSVSWYQQTPGQGLQFLFEYFSETQRNKGNFPGRFSGRQFSNSRSEMNVSTLELGDSALYLCASIGLAGGQETQYFGPGTRLLVL.

This clonotype came up a few times. The rearrangement links TRBV12-3 or TRBV12-4 to TRBJ1-1; D ambiguous. This CDR3 has 12 residues. V was trimmed by 4 bases and J by 0 bases, leaving 3 bases between them. The CDR3 DNA reads as TGTGCCAGCAGTTATGTGAACACTGAAGCTTTCTTT. Protein product: CASSYVNTEAFF.

The rearrangement links TRBV5-1 to TRBJ2-2; D unresolved. Germline CDR1 SGHRS, CDR2 YFSETQ. The CDR3 spans 16 residues. Deletions cut 0 bases from V and 6 bases from J, with 15 bases between. The CDR3 is CASSLAAGPFAGELFF. The CDR3 bases are TGCGCCAGCAGCTTGGCGGCAGGACCTTTCGCCGGGGAGCTGTTTTTT.

The chain is built from TRBV7-2 and TRBJ2-5, with D possibly matching TRBD1 (7 bases). The CDR3 is 17 residues long. Trimming cost V 2 bases and J 3 bases, with 19 bases left between them. Germline CDR1 and CDR2: SGHTA and FQGNSA. The CDR3 DNA reads as TGTGCCAGCAGCTTAAGGGACAAAGGAGGGGGCAAAGAGACCCAGTACTTC. As protein: CASSLRDKGGGKETQYF. Full variable domain (remainder filled in from reference TRBV7-2 and TRBJ2-5): GAGVSQSPSNKVTEKGKDVELRCDPISGHTALYWYRQSLGQGLEFLIYFQGNSAPDKSGLPSDRFSAERTGGSVSTLTIQRTQQEDSAVYLCASSLRDKGGGKETQYFGPGTRLLVL.

This clonotype was detected once. This chain links TRBV19 with TRBJ2-1; D assignment may be TRBD1 or TRBD2 (6 bases each). V gave up 6 bases and J gave up 7 bases, with 13 bases separating them. The CDR3 contains 13 residues. CDR1 LNHDA and CDR2 SQIVND come from the germline V gene (reference sequence). The CDR3 region has the DNA TGTGCCAGTAGGGGGGGCTTGAAGAATGAGCAGTTCTTC. Translated: CASRGGLKNEQFF.

This clonotype was picked up a small number of times. V usage is TRBV28 and J usage is TRBJ1-2, with TRBD1 matching over 7 bases. Germline values: CDR1 MDHEN, CDR2 SYDVKM. Trimming took 8 bases from V and 4 from J; bases not matched to a gene: 4. The CDR3 spans 12 residues. Written as DNA, the CDR3 is TGTGCCAGCGTTCGGGACAGCTATGGCTACACCTTC. Translation: CASVRDSYGYTF.